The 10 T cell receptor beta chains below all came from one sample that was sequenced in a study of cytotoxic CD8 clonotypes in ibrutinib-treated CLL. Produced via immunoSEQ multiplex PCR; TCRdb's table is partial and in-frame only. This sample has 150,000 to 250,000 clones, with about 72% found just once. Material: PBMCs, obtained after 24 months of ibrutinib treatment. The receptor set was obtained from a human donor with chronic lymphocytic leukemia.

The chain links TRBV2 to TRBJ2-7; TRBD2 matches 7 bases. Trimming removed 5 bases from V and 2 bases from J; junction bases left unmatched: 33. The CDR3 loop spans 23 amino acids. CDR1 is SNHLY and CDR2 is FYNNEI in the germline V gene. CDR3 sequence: CASSITPSPDLREGGPDPYEQYF. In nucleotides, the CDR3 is TGTGCCAGCAGTATAACCCCAAGCCCTGATCTGAGGGAGGGAGGGCCAGACCCCTACGAGCAGTACTTC. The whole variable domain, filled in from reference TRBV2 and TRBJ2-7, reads EPEVTQTPSHQVTQMGQEVILRCVPISNHLYFYWYRQILGQKVEFLVSFYNNEISEKSEIFDDQFSVERPDGSNFTLKIRSTKLEDSAMYFCASSITPSPDLREGGPDPYEQYFGPGTRLTVT.

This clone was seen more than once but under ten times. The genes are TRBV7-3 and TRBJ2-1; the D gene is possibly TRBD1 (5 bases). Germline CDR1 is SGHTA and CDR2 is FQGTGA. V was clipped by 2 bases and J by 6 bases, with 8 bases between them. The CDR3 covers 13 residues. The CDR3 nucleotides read TGTGCCAGCAGCTTAGGTACAGGCAATGAGCAGTTCTTC. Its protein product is CASSLGTGNEQFF.

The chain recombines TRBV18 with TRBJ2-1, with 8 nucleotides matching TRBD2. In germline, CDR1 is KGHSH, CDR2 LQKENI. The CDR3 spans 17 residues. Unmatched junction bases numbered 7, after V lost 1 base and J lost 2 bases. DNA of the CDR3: TGTGCCAGCTCACCACTCCCTCTAGCGGGCCCCTACAATGAGCAGTTCTTC. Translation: CASSPLPLAGPYNEQFF.

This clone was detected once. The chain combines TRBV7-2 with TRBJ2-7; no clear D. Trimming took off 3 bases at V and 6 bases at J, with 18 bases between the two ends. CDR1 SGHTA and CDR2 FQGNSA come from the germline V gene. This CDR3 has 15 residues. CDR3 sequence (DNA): TGTGCCAGCAGCTTTTCACTCGGCGGAGTTACCGAGCAGTACTTC. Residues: CASSFSLGGVTEQYF.

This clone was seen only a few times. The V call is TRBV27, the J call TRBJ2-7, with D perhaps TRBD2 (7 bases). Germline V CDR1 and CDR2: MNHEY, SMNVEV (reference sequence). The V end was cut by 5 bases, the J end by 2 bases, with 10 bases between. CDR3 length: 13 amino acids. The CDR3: CASSKGGPYEQYF. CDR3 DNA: TGTGCCAGCAGTAAGGGGGGGCCCTACGAGCAGTACTTC.

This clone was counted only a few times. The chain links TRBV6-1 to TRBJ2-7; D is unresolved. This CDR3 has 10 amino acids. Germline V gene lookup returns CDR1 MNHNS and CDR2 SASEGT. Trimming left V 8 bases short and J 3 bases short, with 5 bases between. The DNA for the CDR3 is TGTGCCAGCCGGAACTACGAGCAGTACTTC. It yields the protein CASRNYEQYF.

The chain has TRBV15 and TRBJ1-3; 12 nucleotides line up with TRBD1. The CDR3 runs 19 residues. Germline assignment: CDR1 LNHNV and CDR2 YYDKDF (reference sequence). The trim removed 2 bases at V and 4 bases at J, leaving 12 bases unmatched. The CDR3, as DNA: TGTGCCACCAGCAGAACCGGGACAGGGGGCACTTCTTCCGGAAACACCATATATTTT. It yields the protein CATSRTGTGGTSSGNTIYF.

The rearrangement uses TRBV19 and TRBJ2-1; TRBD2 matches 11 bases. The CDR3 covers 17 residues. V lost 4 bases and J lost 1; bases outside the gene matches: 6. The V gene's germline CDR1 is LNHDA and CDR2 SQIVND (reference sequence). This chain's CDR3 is CASSTPSSGRSYNEQFF. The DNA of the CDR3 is TGTGCCAGTAGTACCCCCTCTAGCGGGAGGTCCTACAATGAGCAGTTCTTC.

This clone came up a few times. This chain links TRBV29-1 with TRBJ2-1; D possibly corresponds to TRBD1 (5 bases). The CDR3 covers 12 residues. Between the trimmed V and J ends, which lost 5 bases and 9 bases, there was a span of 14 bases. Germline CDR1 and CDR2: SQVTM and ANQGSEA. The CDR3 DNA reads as TGCAGCGTTAGGTTCAGGGCCAGTGAGCAGTTCTTC. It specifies CSVRFRASEQFF.

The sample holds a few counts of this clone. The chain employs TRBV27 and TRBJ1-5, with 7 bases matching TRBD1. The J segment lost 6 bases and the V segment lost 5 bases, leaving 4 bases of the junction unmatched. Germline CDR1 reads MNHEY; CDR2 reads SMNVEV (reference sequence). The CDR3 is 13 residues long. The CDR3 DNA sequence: TGTGCCAGCAGTCACGACAGGGTTCAGCCCCAGCATTTT. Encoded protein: CASSHDRVQPQHF.